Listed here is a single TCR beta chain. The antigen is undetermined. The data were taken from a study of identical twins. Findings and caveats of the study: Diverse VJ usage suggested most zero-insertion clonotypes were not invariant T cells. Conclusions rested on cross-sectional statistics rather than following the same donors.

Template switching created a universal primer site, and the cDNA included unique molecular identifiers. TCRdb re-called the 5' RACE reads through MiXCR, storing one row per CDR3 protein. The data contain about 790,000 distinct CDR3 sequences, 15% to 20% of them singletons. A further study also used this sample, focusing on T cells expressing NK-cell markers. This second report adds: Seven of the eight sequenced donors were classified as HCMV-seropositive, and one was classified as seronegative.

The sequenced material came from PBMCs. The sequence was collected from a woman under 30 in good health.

CDR3 nucleotide sequence: TGCAGTGCTGGACGGACTTATATGGGTACGTTTACTGAAGCTTTCTTT. It specifies CSAGRTYMGTFTEAFF. The chain uses TRBV20-1 and TRBJ1-1; D is uncertain. CDR3 length: 16 amino acids. The germline V gene encodes CDR1 DFQATT and CDR2 SNEGSKA (reference sequence). V was clipped by 5 bases and J by 5 bases, with 24 bases between them.